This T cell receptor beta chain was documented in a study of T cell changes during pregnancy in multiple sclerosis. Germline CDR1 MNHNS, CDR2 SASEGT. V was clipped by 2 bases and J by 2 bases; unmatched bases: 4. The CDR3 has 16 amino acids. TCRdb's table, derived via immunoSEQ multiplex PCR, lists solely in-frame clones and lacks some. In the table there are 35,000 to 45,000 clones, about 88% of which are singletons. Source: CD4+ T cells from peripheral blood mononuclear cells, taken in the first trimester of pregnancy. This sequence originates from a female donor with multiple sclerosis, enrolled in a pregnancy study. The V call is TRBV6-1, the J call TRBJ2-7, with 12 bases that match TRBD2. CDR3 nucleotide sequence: TGTGCCAGCAGTGAAAGGGCTAGCGGGAGGGCCTACGAGCAGTACTTC. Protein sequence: CASSERASGRAYEQYF.